This TCR beta chain was captured in a study of blood T cell repertoires in COVID-19. The overall study: Researchers got acute and convalescent COVID-19 samples from the United States, Italy and Spain. T cells, B-cell-depleted T cells, or PBMCs provided the cDNA or gDNA that served as material.

The germline gives CDR1 SGHTA, CDR2 FQGNSA. V lost 5 bases and J lost 8, with 21 bases in between. CDR3 length equals 15 residues. As processed by the authors: Using reference gene primer amplification, nucleated cell counts were estimated. Sequenced by immunoSEQ multiplex PCR; TCRdb stores in-frame clones only, minus some. Clone size and V and J calls were adopted from that table, with D and trimming inferred from the DNA. The profile covers about 330,000 clones, with over 80% appearing a single time and roughly 8.9% taken by the ten largest. Patients of the Seattle cohort, enrolled during active infection, were followed longitudinally.

The sequenced sample was peripheral blood. The TCR comes from a man younger than 45 with COVID-19, enrolled during active disease. The V call is TRBV7-2, the J call TRBJ1-2, with D maybe TRBD1 (6 bases). CDR3 sequence (DNA): TGTGCCAGCAGCCCGAGGGGGGGACAAAGGGGAGGCTACACCTTC. Its protein is CASSPRGGQRGGYTF.